Below, 14 T cell receptor beta chains from the same sample are listed, as sequenced in a study of blood T cells in healthy people across ages. Using a J-beta primer mix together with a sample-barcoded 5' primer, a second PCR was run for 7 to 11 cycles. TCRdb fed the 5' RACE reads into MiXCR, producing one record per CDR3 protein. The repertoire includes 1.5 million to 2 million distinct CDR3 sequences, 25% to 30% of them detected once, and around 7.7% sits in the top ten. The sequencing input was blood. The receptors derive from a young woman in good health.

There are many counts of this clonotype. The CDR3, as DNA: TGTGCCAGCAGTGCGCGGGGATTAAGCTACGAGCAGTACTTC. The encoded protein is CASSARGLSYEQYF. The chain couples TRBV2 to TRBJ2-7; tentative D call: TRBD2 (6 bases). Germline assignment: CDR1 SNHLY and CDR2 FYNNEI. With 4 bases removed from V and 3 bases from J, the gap between germline ends came to 13 bases. The CDR3 length is 14 residues.

The table lists this clonotype with many counts. V is TRBV20-1 and J is TRBJ2-1, with 9 bases fitting TRBD2. The length of the CDR3 is 14 residues. V was pared by 8 bases and J by 0 bases, with 5 bases of the junction left unmatched. Germline V gene sequence: CDR1 DFQATT, CDR2 SNEGSKA (reference sequence). CDR3 in DNA: TGCAGTTTGACTAGCGGCAGCTCCTACAATGAGCAGTTCTTC. Amino acid sequence: CSLTSGSSYNEQFF.

The chain employs TRBV18 and TRBJ2-5; 7 bases match TRBD2. Looked up from germline, CDR1 is KGHSH and CDR2 is LQKENI. V lost 6 bases, J lost 2 bases, and 12 bases stayed unmatched. The CDR3 has 16 residues. CDR3: CASSRWASGAQETQYF. As DNA, the CDR3 is TGTGCCAGCTCTCGATGGGCCAGCGGGGCACAAGAGACCCAGTACTTC.

The CDR3 loop is CASSEGRSFLRADTQYF. CDR3 in DNA: TGCGCCAGCAGCGAGGGTAGATCCTTTCTCCGGGCAGATACGCAGTATTTT. This chain joins TRBV5-1 and TRBJ2-3; D might be TRBD2 (5 bases). V lost 4 bases to trimming and J lost 4 bases, with 22 bases between them. Germline assignment: CDR1 SGHRS and CDR2 YFSETQ. This CDR3 is built from 17 residues.

This clonotype came up many times. This chain uses TRBV27 with TRBJ1-6; perhaps TRBD1 as D (6 bases). The CDR3 is made up of 16 amino acids. Germline V gene sequence: CDR1 MNHEY, CDR2 SMNVEV (reference sequence). Trimming stripped 5 bases from V and 8 bases from J, with 19 bases between. The CDR3 DNA follows: TGTGCCAGCAGTCCTCTGACAGGAATCTTCCATTCACCCCTCCACTTT. It specifies CASSPLTGIFHSPLHF.

This clonotype has more than one count but fewer than ten. The chain links TRBV29-1 to TRBJ2-1; 12 bases fit TRBD1. Trimming took 6 bases from V and 7 from J; bases not matched to a gene: 7. The CDR3 consists of 14 residues. Per germline, CDR1 SQVTM and CDR2 ANQGSEA. The CDR3 DNA reads TGCAGCGTCTCCGGGACAGGGGGCTTTAATGAGCAGTTCTTC. Translation: CSVSGTGGFNEQFF.

A few counts support this clonotype. This chain connects TRBV20-1 to TRBJ2-1, with 13 bases identical to TRBD2. CDR3 length: 18 amino acids. Trimming cost V 3 bases and J 7 bases; bases outside gene matches: 15. Germline CDR1 reads DFQATT; CDR2 reads SNEGSKA (reference sequence). CDR3 nucleotide sequence: TGCAGTGCTAGCGTCTCTGGGACTAGCGGGATTAGAAGTAATGAGCAGTTCTTC. The encoded protein is CSASVSGTSGIRSNEQFF.

This chain joins TRBV7-6 and TRBJ1-1; 7 bases are shared with TRBD1. The CDR3 sequence is 15 residues long. Germline CDR1 reads SGHVS; CDR2 reads FNYEAQ. V lost 2 bases, J lost 0 bases, and 3 bases stayed unmatched. The DNA of the CDR3 is TGTGCCAGCAGCTTAATTCAGGGGGTGAACACTGAAGCTTTCTTT. It yields the protein CASSLIQGVNTEAFF.

The chain joins TRBV11-2 to TRBJ2-3; TRBD2 aligns across 9 bases. Germline values: CDR1 SGHAT, CDR2 FQNNGV. This CDR3 comprises 14 residues. V gave up 8 bases and J gave up 3 bases; unmatched junction bases: 6. The CDR3 reads CASWGGGATDTQYF. CDR3 nucleotides: TGTGCCAGCTGGGGCGGGGGGGCTACAGATACGCAGTATTTT.

In the case of this clonotype: A much larger clone sits a single nucleotide away, making a read error possible. The chain is built from TRBV6-6 and TRBJ1-2, with TRBD1 as a possible D gene (5 bases). From germline, CDR1 is MNHNY and CDR2 SVGAGI (reference sequence). Trimming removed 4 bases at V and 7 bases at J, with 10 bases between. The CDR3 spans 12 residues. CDR3 DNA sequence: TGTGCCAGCAGTTGCATTGGGGCTGGCTACACCTTC. Encoded protein: CASSCIGAGYTF.

This clonotype was seen repeatedly, ten times or more. This chain uses TRBV12-3 or TRBV12-4 with TRBJ2-7; unclear D gene. Trimming left V 6 bases short and J 3 bases short, with 15 bases between. CDR3 length: 14 amino acids. The CDR3 loop reads CASSQQISSYEQYF. The CDR3 DNA reads TGTGCCAGCAGCCAACAGATTTCGAGCTACGAGCAGTACTTC.

Ten or more counts support this clonotype. V usage is TRBV7-2 and J usage is TRBJ1-2; 8 positions match TRBD1. Germline-derived CDR1 and CDR2 are SGHTA and FQGNSA. CDR3 length: 14 amino acids. The ends lost 4 bases at V and 4 bases at J; junction bases unmatched: 5. The CDR3 reads CASSSQGGSYGYTF. The DNA for the CDR3 is TGTGCCAGCAGCTCACAGGGGGGAAGCTATGGCTACACCTTC.

The chain is built from TRBV5-1 and TRBJ1-4; D remains ambiguous. The CDR3 is 16 residues long. Trimming removed 2 bases at V and 3 bases at J, with 14 bases between. Germline CDR1 reads SGHRS; CDR2 reads YFSETQ. The CDR3 region is CASSFGDGGANEKLFF. The CDR3 nucleotides read TGCGCCAGCAGCTTTGGCGACGGCGGTGCTAATGAAAAACTGTTTTTT.

This clonotype occurred a few times. The chain uses TRBV12-3 or TRBV12-4 and TRBJ2-3; D unclear. V lost 4 bases and J lost 0, with 11 bases in between. This CDR3 is 15 amino acids long. The DNA of the CDR3 is TGTGCCAGCAGTTCCCGCCCTCAGAGCACAGATACGCAGTATTTT. Protein sequence: CASSSRPQSTDTQYF.